The 30 T cell receptor beta chains below all came from one sample that was sequenced in a study of cytomegalovirus exposure and HLA in healthy donors. PCR involved 60 Vbeta and 13 Jbeta primers. Profiled with immunoSEQ multiplex PCR; TCRdb holds only in-frame clones, not every one. This sample has 180,000 or so clones; under 85% occur once, and the top ten carry around 2.3%. Input material: PBMCs. The origin of the receptors is a human donor in good health.

The V gene is TRBV6-1, the J gene TRBJ2-2; no clear D gene. V lost 4 bases to trimming and J lost 6 bases, with 15 bases between them. Germline CDR1 and CDR2: MNHNS and SASEGT. The CDR3 contains 15 residues. The CDR3 DNA reads as TGTGCCAGCAGTGTACTTTCTCCGGGTGCCGGGGAGCTGTTTTTT. Its protein product is CASSVLSPGAGELFF.

The J gene is TRBJ2-2, the V gene TRBV6-4; D may be TRBD2 (6 bases). V was pared by 5 bases and J by 4 bases, with 14 bases between. Germline CDR1 reads MRHNA; CDR2 reads SNTAGT. The CDR3 spans 15 residues. The CDR3 bases are TGTGCCAGCAGTCCTCGGCAAGCGGGCACCGGGGAGCTGTTTTTT. Translation gives CASSPRQAGTGELFF.

The rearrangement joins TRBV5-6 to TRBJ2-3; TRBD2 agrees at 13 bases. The CDR3 is 15 residues long. CDR1 is SGHDT, CDR2 YYEEEE, per germline. V shed 4 bases and J 9 bases; nucleotides not matched to a gene: 8. This CDR3 reads CASSVTSGGRRTQYF. DNA of the CDR3: TGTGCCAGCAGCGTGACTAGCGGGGGGCGGCGAACGCAGTATTTT.

The chain uses TRBV19 and TRBJ1-5; perhaps TRBD1 as D (5 bases). CDR3 length: 16 amino acids. Germline-derived CDR1 and CDR2 are LNHDA and SQIVND (reference sequence). With 1 base removed from V and 2 bases from J, the gap between germline ends came to 12 bases. The DNA for the CDR3 is TGTGCCAGTAGTATAGGGAGGGGCGGACGCAATCAGCCCCAGCATTTT. This codes for CASSIGRGGRNQPQHF.

V is TRBV4-3 and J is TRBJ1-2, with 8 bases matching TRBD1. With V trimmed by 1 base and J by 4 bases, 8 bases remained unmatched. The CDR3 has 16 residues. The germline CDR1 and CDR2 sequences are LGHNA and YSLEER. The DNA of the CDR3 is TGCGCCAGCAGCCAAGGGGGGTCAGGGGGCGGCTATGGCTACACCTTC. This encodes CASSQGGSGGGYGYTF.

The rearrangement uses TRBV5-1 and TRBJ1-6; no reliable D call. CDR3 size: 15 residues. The V gene's germline CDR1 is SGHRS and CDR2 YFSETQ. With 0 bases removed from V and 9 bases from J, the gap between germline ends came to 13 bases. Here the CDR3 reads CASSLGSRSSSPLHF. The CDR3 region has the DNA TGCGCCAGCAGCTTGGGGTCTAGGTCGAGTTCACCCCTCCACTTT.

The rearrangement joins TRBV7-9 to TRBJ1-6; D might be TRBD1 (6 bases). Trimming stripped 2 bases from V and 12 bases from J, with 11 bases between. Per the germline V gene, CDR1 is SEHNR and CDR2 is FQNEAQ (reference sequence). The CDR3 has 13 residues. CDR3 loop: CASSLPQGIPLHF. The CDR3 region has the DNA TGTGCCAGCAGCTTACCCCAGGGGATACCCCTCCACTTT.

The chain uses TRBV6-5 and TRBJ2-7; D is undetermined. Germline lookup yields CDR1 MNHEY and CDR2 SVGAGI. This CDR3 comprises 13 residues. Trimming stripped 0 bases from V and 3 bases from J, with 6 bases between. The CDR3 coding sequence is TGTGCCAGCAGTTACTCAGTGAGCTACGAGCAGTACTTC. Its translation is CASSYSVSYEQYF.

The chain joins TRBV29-1 to TRBJ1-2, with a tentative D call TRBD1 (5 bases). The ends were cut back, 6 bases at V and 3 bases at J, with 8 bases in the middle. Germline CDR1 is SQVTM and CDR2 is ANQGSEA. This CDR3 is built from 11 residues. CDR3 sequence reads: CSVGLDYGYTF. The CDR3 bases are TGCAGCGTGGGGCTGGACTATGGCTACACCTTC. Combining the CDR3 with reference TRBV29-1 and TRBJ1-2 gives the whole variable domain SAVISQKPSRDICQRGTSLTIQCQVDSQVTMMFWYRQQPGQSLTLIATANQGSEATYESGFVIDKFPISRPNLTFSTLTVSNMSPEDSSIYLCSVGLDYGYTFGSGTRLTVV.

This clone came up once. The chain combines TRBV19 with TRBJ2-7, with 8 bases aligning to TRBD1. Germline trimming cut 9 bases from V and 5 bases from J; bases unmatched to any gene: 6. The germline gives CDR1 LNHDA, CDR2 SQIVND (reference sequence). This CDR3 region has 12 residues. The CDR3 is CASGDRPHEQYF. DNA of the CDR3: TGTGCCAGCGGGGACAGGCCGCACGAGCAGTACTTC.

This clone was observed a few times. This chain uses TRBV2 with TRBJ2-1; a weak D match, TRBD1 (6 bases). Per the germline V gene, CDR1 is SNHLY and CDR2 is FYNNEI. CDR3 length equals 15 residues. The V end was cut by 3 bases, the J end by 0 bases, with 9 bases between. CDR3 amino acids: CASSDRGNSYNEQFF. The CDR3 DNA reads as TGTGCCAGCAGTGACAGGGGTAACTCCTACAATGAGCAGTTCTTC. The full variable domain, completed using reference TRBV2 and TRBJ2-1, is EPEVTQTPSHQVTQMGQEVILRCVPISNHLYFYWYRQILGQKVEFLVSFYNNEISEKSEIFDDQFSVERPDGSNFTLKIRSTKLEDSAMYFCASSDRGNSYNEQFFGPGTRLTVL.

Only a few counts were recorded for this clone. The chain has TRBV27 and TRBJ1-6, with TRBD1 as a possible D gene (6 bases). The CDR3 runs to 13 residues. Germline V lookup: CDR1 MNHEY, CDR2 SMNVEV (reference sequence). V lost 5 bases to trimming and J lost 8 bases, with 10 bases between them. Here the CDR3 reads CASSHRVYSPLHF. The CDR3, as DNA: TGTGCCAGCAGTCACAGGGTTTATTCACCCCTCCACTTT.

This clone has a handful of counts. The rearrangement links TRBV19 to TRBJ1-1, with TRBD1 as a possible D gene (5 bases). CDR3 length: 15 residues. V was shortened by 5 bases and J by 5 bases, with 18 bases between the two germline ends. Germline values: CDR1 LNHDA, CDR2 SQIVND (reference sequence). The CDR3 reads CASSPTFLGVTEAFF. Written as DNA, the CDR3 is TGTGCCAGTAGTCCAACCTTCTTAGGGGTGACTGAAGCTTTCTTT.

This clone has only a few counts. The chain recombines TRBV6-5 with TRBJ1-2; TRBD1 aligns across 8 bases. The CDR3 contains 13 residues. Germline CDR1 reads MNHEY; CDR2 reads SVGAGI. V was pared by 0 bases and J by 8 bases, with 2 bases of the junction left unmatched. CDR3 in amino acids: CASSYSDRGGYTF. CDR3 nucleotide sequence: TGTGCCAGCAGTTACTCCGACAGGGGAGGCTACACCTTC.

Of note for this clone: The sample holds other DNA sequences that translate to the same CDR3. CDR3 amino acids: CASSTGGYEQYF. For the CDR3, the DNA is TGTGCCAGTAGTACTGGAGGCTACGAGCAGTACTTC. V usage is TRBV19 and J usage is TRBJ2-7, with D perhaps matching TRBD2 (5 bases). V dropped 4 bases and J dropped 3 bases, with 7 bases sitting between them. The CDR3 totals 12 residues. In germline, CDR1 is LNHDA, CDR2 SQIVND (reference sequence).

The gene calls are TRBV18 and TRBJ2-7, with D possibly TRBD1 on 6 matching bases. This CDR3 has 15 amino acids. The V end lost 3 bases, the J end lost 1 base, and 13 bases lay between the germline ends. Germline V gene lookup returns CDR1 KGHSH and CDR2 LQKENI. The CDR3 bases are TGTGCCAGCTCACCTAGCCAGGGGTGGTCCTACGAGCAGTACTTC. Protein: CASSPSQGWSYEQYF.

In the case of this clone: Other DNA sequences in the same sample also yield this CDR3. The CDR3 loop is CASSAGSLSYEQYF. The CDR3 coding sequence is TGTGCCAGCAGCGCCGGGTCCCTCTCCTACGAGCAGTACTTC. The chain recombines TRBV2 with TRBJ2-7; D is unclear. Germline loops: CDR1 SNHLY, CDR2 FYNNEI. The ends were cut back, 6 bases at V and 0 bases at J, with 12 bases in the middle. The CDR3 runs 14 residues.

This chain uses TRBV11-3 with TRBJ2-2, with D tentatively TRBD1 (6 bases). The CDR3 runs to 14 residues. Germline-derived CDR1 and CDR2 are SGHNT and YENEEA. The germline V and J ends were trimmed by 5 bases and 5 bases, with 12 bases remaining between them. CDR3 in amino acids: CASSQQGQTGELFF. CDR3 sequence (DNA): TGTGCCAGCAGCCAACAGGGTCAGACCGGGGAGCTGTTTTTT.

The CDR3 region is CASTPSGWGALTF. In DNA, the CDR3 is TGTGCCAGTACCCCTTCGGGGTGGGGTGCCCTGACTTTC. The chain links TRBV19 to TRBJ2-6; D is possibly TRBD2 (5 bases). V dropped 7 bases and J dropped 15 bases, with 19 bases sitting between them. CDR1 is LNHDA and CDR2 is SQIVND in the germline V gene (reference sequence). This CDR3 is 13 amino acids long.

The chain combines TRBV6-1 with TRBJ2-7; 8 nucleotides match TRBD1. J lost 7 bases, V lost 1 base, and 6 bases had no gene match. The CDR3 sequence is 14 residues long. Germline V gene lookup returns CDR1 MNHNS and CDR2 SASEGT. The CDR3 region has the DNA TGTGCCAGCAGTGAAGGAGGGACAGGCGTGGAGCAGTACTTC. Translating it yields CASSEGGTGVEQYF.

The chain employs TRBV9 and TRBJ2-7, with 7 bases aligning to TRBD1. The CDR3 spans 16 residues. Unmatched junction bases numbered 8, after V lost 0 bases and J lost 2 bases. The germline V gene encodes CDR1 SGDLS and CDR2 YYNGEE. The DNA for the CDR3 is TGTGCCAGCAGCGTAGAGAGGACAGGACCCACCTACGAGCAGTACTTC. Its translation: CASSVERTGPTYEQYF.

V gene TRBV6-7 combines with J gene TRBJ1-2; D is perhaps TRBD1 (6 bases). TRBV6-7 is known as an ORF, though its function is uncertain. V lost 5 bases and J lost 5, with 24 bases in between. The CDR3 consists of 17 residues. The CDR3 sequence: CASSTRQASSLIYGYTF. The CDR3 nucleotides read TGTGCCAGCAGTACAAGACAGGCTTCCTCCTTAATATATGGCTACACCTTC.

This clone has just one count. This sequence joins TRBV6-5 and TRBJ1-6; 7 bases are a match to TRBD1. The CDR3 runs to 14 residues. V lost 8 bases and J lost 6; bases outside the gene matches: 7. Germline CDR1 MNHEY, CDR2 SVGAGI. This CDR3 reads CASHRGTVNSPLHF. In DNA form, the CDR3 reads TGTGCCAGCCACCGAGGGACAGTTAATTCACCCCTCCACTTT.

A few counts support this clone. The CDR3 sequence is CASYPGQGGWETQYF. The CDR3 region has the DNA TGTGCCAGCTACCCGGGACAGGGTGGGTGGGAGACCCAGTACTTC. V usage is TRBV28 and J usage is TRBJ2-5; TRBD1 matches at 9 bases. This CDR3 is 15 amino acids long. Germline trimming cut 8 bases from V and 5 bases from J; bases unmatched to any gene: 12. Germline CDR1 reads MDHEN; CDR2 reads SYDVKM.

V and J are TRBV20-1 and TRBJ1-2; D not certain. The CDR3 runs 11 residues. The germline CDR1 and CDR2 sequences are DFQATT and SNEGSKA (reference sequence). V was cut by 6 bases and J by 3 bases, with 8 bases left in between. The CDR3 region has the DNA TGCAGTGCAAGGCGGGACTATGGCTACACCTTC. This codes for CSARRDYGYTF.

V usage is TRBV7-9 and J usage is TRBJ2-7, with a possible D match to TRBD1 (5 bases). V gave up 5 bases and J gave up 0 bases, with 14 bases separating them. Germline V lookup: CDR1 SEHNR, CDR2 FQNEAQ (reference sequence). This CDR3 comprises 15 residues. The CDR3 sequence: CASSDQGSHSYEQYF. CDR3 DNA: TGTGCCAGCAGCGACCAGGGCTCCCACTCCTACGAGCAGTACTTC.

The rearrangement uses TRBV18 and TRBJ1-6; no firm D call. The germline CDR1 and CDR2 sequences are KGHSH and LQKENI. The CDR3 extends over 18 amino acids. V was trimmed by 2 bases and J by 0 bases, leaving 14 bases between them. The chain's CDR3 is CASSPSAYGSSYNSPLHF. CDR3 bases: TGTGCCAGCTCACCATCGGCCTATGGGAGCTCCTATAATTCACCCCTCCACTTT.

CDR3 residues: CASSRQGLYGYTF. The CDR3 DNA sequence: TGTGCCAGCAGCCGACAGGGTCTTTATGGCTACACCTTC. The J gene is TRBJ1-2, the V gene TRBV11-1; 7 bases agree with TRBD1. Germline V CDR1 and CDR2: SGHAT, FQDESV (reference sequence). The V and J ends lost 5 bases and 5 bases, in that order; junction bases with no gene match: 5. This CDR3 contains 13 residues.

This clone was picked up a small number of times. The chain links TRBV7-3 to TRBJ1-2, with 11 bases aligning to TRBD1. Losses at the gene ends were 7 bases for V and 7 bases for J; bases not matched to a gene: 5. Germline loops: CDR1 SGHTA, CDR2 FQGTGA. CDR3 length: 13 amino acids. CDR3 sequence (DNA): TGTGCCAGCACCGCAGGGACAGGGGGTGGCTACACCTTC. It specifies CASTAGTGGGYTF.

The gene calls are TRBV7-9 and TRBJ2-7; the match to TRBD2 covers 11 bases. Germline V lookup: CDR1 SEHNR, CDR2 FQNEAQ (reference sequence). Trimming took 2 bases from V and 2 from J; bases not matched to a gene: 2. This CDR3 contains 15 residues. CDR3 DNA sequence: TGTGCCAGCAGCTTACTAGCGGGGGGACCCTACGAGCAGTACTTC. It yields the protein CASSLLAGGPYEQYF.